These 27 T cell receptor beta chains were all obtained from the same sample, sequenced in a study of T cell repertoires in chronic hepatitis B (dated by TCRdb to about 2019). The library was prepared using the immunoSEQ multiplex PCR assay. Not all clones reach the TCRdb copy of this immuneACCESS table, which keeps in-frame sequences only. Checked studies attribute under half of the gap to unresolved V genes and leave the rest unexplained. Here the sample has around 570 clones; approximately 87% occur a single time. The ten most abundant clones make up roughly 10% of the sample. The sequencing sample was made of total CD8+ T cells from PBMCs. These receptors were collected from a human donor with chronic hepatitis B virus infection.

The J gene is TRBJ2-2, the V gene TRBV5-4; D is unresolved. Trimming left V 4 bases short and J 0 bases short, with 1 base between. The CDR3 is 12 residues long. From germline, CDR1 is SGHNT and CDR2 YYREEE (reference sequence). DNA for the CDR3: TGTGCCAGCAGCCCGAACACCGGGGAGCTGTTTTTT. It encodes CASSPNTGELFF.

This chain connects TRBV5-4 to TRBJ1-2; D uncertain. The CDR3 is 15 residues long. Germline V lookup: CDR1 SGHNT, CDR2 YYREEE (reference sequence). Trimming removed 0 bases at V and 7 bases at J, with 16 bases between. The CDR3 nucleotides are TGTGCCAGCAGCTTGGGAGGGAGAGGACCTCGTGGCTACACCTTC. Protein: CASSLGGRGPRGYTF.

This clone was seen once. V gene TRBV6-6 combines with J gene TRBJ2-3; D is unresolved. The germline gives CDR1 MNHNY, CDR2 SVGAGI (reference sequence). The V end was cut by 6 bases, the J end by 6 bases, with 10 bases between. The CDR3 runs 12 residues. The CDR3 coding sequence is TGTGCCAGCAGCCGAGAGGTGGATACGCAGTATTTT. This encodes CASSREVDTQYF.

This chain connects TRBV7-2 to TRBJ2-3; D is possibly TRBD1 or TRBD2 (5 bases each). V dropped 2 bases and J dropped 4 bases, with 13 bases sitting between them. The CDR3 spans 15 residues. Germline V lookup: CDR1 SGHTA, CDR2 FQGNSA. CDR3 coding DNA: TGTGCCAGCAGCTTATTGGGGCCGGAGGCAGATACGCAGTATTTT. Residues: CASSLLGPEADTQYF. Together with reference TRBV7-2 and TRBJ2-3, the CDR3 gives the full variable domain: GAGVSQSPSNKVTEKGKDVELRCDPISGHTALYWYRQSLGQGLEFLIYFQGNSAPDKSGLPSDRFSAERTGGSVSTLTIQRTQQEDSAVYLCASSLLGPEADTQYFGPGTRLTVL.

CDR3: CASSSVGAGNTIYF. Written as DNA, the CDR3 is TGTGCCAGTAGTTCGGTCGGCGCTGGAAACACCATATATTTT. J is TRBJ1-3 and V is TRBV19; no clear D. The CDR3 runs 14 residues. The ends were cut back, 5 bases at V and 2 bases at J, with 10 bases in the middle. In germline, CDR1 is LNHDA, CDR2 SQIVND (reference sequence).

The chain recombines TRBV9 with TRBJ1-1; TRBD1 might be the D (6 bases). The CDR3 is made up of 14 amino acids. CDR1 and CDR2 from the germline V gene are SGDLS and YYNGEE. V lost 4 bases, J lost 5 bases, and 15 bases lay in between. CDR3 nucleotide sequence: TGTGCCAGCAGCACATCGGACAGACCGACTGAAGCTTTCTTT. As protein: CASSTSDRPTEAFF. Drawing the rest from reference TRBV9 and TRBJ1-1, the complete variable domain is DSGVTQTPKHLITATGQRVTLRCSPRSGDLSVYWYQQSLDQGLQFLIQYYNGEERAKGNILERFSAQQFPDLHSELNLSSLELGDSALYFCASSTSDRPTEAFFGQGTRLTVV.

This clone showed up just a few times. The chain combines TRBV5-6 with TRBJ1-5; unclear D gene. Germline V gives CDR1 SGHDT, CDR2 YYEEEE. The CDR3 is made up of 13 amino acids. The V gene lost 4 bases and the J gene lost 4 bases, with 9 bases spanning the gap. CDR3 sequence: CASSPFGNQPQHF. CDR3 in DNA: TGTGCCAGCAGCCCCTTTGGTAATCAGCCCCAGCATTTT.

This clone was seen once. This chain connects TRBV10-3 to TRBJ2-7; no clear D. The CDR3 consists of 13 residues. The germline gives CDR1 ENHRY, CDR2 SYGVKD. Trimming pared 3 bases from V and 4 bases from J, leaving 10 bases between. The CDR3 sequence: CAISELGRYEQYF. CDR3 in DNA: TGTGCCATCAGTGAACTGGGAAGGTACGAGCAGTACTTC.

This clone showed up just once. The chain joins TRBV5-6 to TRBJ2-1, with D hard to call. CDR3 length equals 15 residues. Germline CDR1 SGHDT, CDR2 YYEEEE. V lost 4 bases, J lost 2 bases, and 13 bases lay in between. CDR3 residues: CASSTDSFTYNEQFF. The CDR3 nucleotides read TGTGCCAGCAGCACCGACTCTTTTACCTACAATGAGCAGTTCTTC.

In its sample, this clone is hyperexpanded. This chain uses TRBV9 with TRBJ1-4; 9 bases agree with TRBD1. The V gene end was trimmed by 3 bases and the J gene end by 8 bases; junction bases not matched to a gene: 5. CDR1 and CDR2 (germline): SGDLS, YYNGEE. The CDR3 runs to 14 residues. The CDR3 spells CASSDGTGSEKLFF. The DNA for the CDR3 is TGTGCCAGCAGCGACGGGACAGGGAGCGAAAAACTGTTTTTT. The full variable domain, in which reference TRBV9 and TRBJ1-4 provide the parts outside the CDR3, is DSGVTQTPKHLITATGQRVTLRCSPRSGDLSVYWYQQSLDQGLQFLIQYYNGEERAKGNILERFSAQQFPDLHSELNLSSLELGDSALYFCASSDGTGSEKLFFGSGTQLSVL.

The rearrangement links TRBV2 to TRBJ2-5; D might be TRBD2 (7 bases). Trimming took 11 bases from V and 6 from J, leaving 19 bases between them. Per germline, CDR1 SNHLY and CDR2 FYNNEI. There are 13 residues in the CDR3. DNA of the CDR3: TGTGCCGGTTCAAGGGGGGGTATAAAGACCCAGTACTTC. It is translated as CAGSRGGIKTQYF.

The chain has TRBV28 and TRBJ1-4; possibly TRBD1 for D (5 bases). This CDR3 is built from 15 residues. Germline V CDR1 and CDR2: MDHEN, SYDVKM. V was cut by 6 bases and J by 7 bases, with 18 bases left in between. The CDR3 loop reads CASSLGTGAFEKLFF. For the CDR3, the DNA is TGTGCCAGCAGCCTAGGGACGGGCGCATTTGAAAAACTGTTTTTT.

This chain connects TRBV15 to TRBJ2-3, with D possibly being TRBD1 or TRBD2 (6 bases each). The CDR3 consists of 15 residues. Deletions cut 0 bases from V and 4 bases from J, with 11 bases between. In germline, CDR1 is LNHNV, CDR2 YYDKDF (reference sequence). Here the CDR3 DNA reads TGTGCCACCAGCAGAGACGGGGGCAAATCAGATACGCAGTATTTT. It yields the protein CATSRDGGKSDTQYF.

The V call is TRBV6-5, the J call TRBJ2-1; 10 nucleotides agree with TRBD2. The CDR3 contains 13 residues. Trimming removed 4 bases from V and 10 bases from J; junction bases left unmatched: 4. Germline assignment: CDR1 MNHEY and CDR2 SVGAGI. The DNA for the CDR3 is TGTGCCAGCAGTTTCCAGGGACTAGCGGAGCAGTTCTTC. It is translated as CASSFQGLAEQFF.

This clone was seen a handful of times. This chain joins TRBV29-1 and TRBJ2-2, with a tentative D call TRBD2 (6 bases). Trimming took 6 bases from V and 7 from J, leaving 18 bases between them. This CDR3 contains 14 residues. Germline V gives CDR1 SQVTM, CDR2 ANQGSEA. In DNA form, the CDR3 reads TGCAGCGTCCGACTAGGCCATGACATCGGGGAGCTGTTTTTT. Protein sequence: CSVRLGHDIGELFF.

The genes are TRBV14 and TRBJ2-1; D is perhaps TRBD1 (5 bases). Trimming removed 2 bases at V and 5 bases at J, with 10 bases between. The V gene's germline CDR1 is SGHDN and CDR2 FVKESK. CDR3 length equals 14 residues. DNA for the CDR3: TGTGCCAGCAGCCAATCATTCAGGGACAATGAGCAGTTCTTC. The encoded protein is CASSQSFRDNEQFF.

J is TRBJ2-7 and V is TRBV2, with 12 bases fitting TRBD2. With V trimmed by 7 bases and J by 0 bases, 10 bases remained unmatched. Looked up from germline, CDR1 is SNHLY and CDR2 is FYNNEI. The CDR3 has 17 residues. The CDR3 loop is CASKGAMTSGSSYEQYV. DNA of the CDR3: TGTGCCAGCAAGGGGGCCATGACTAGCGGGAGCTCCTACGAGCAGTACGTC.

V gene TRBV5-1 combines with J gene TRBJ2-3, with 8 bases aligning to TRBD2. The CDR3 sequence is 16 residues long. From germline, CDR1 is SGHRS and CDR2 YFSETQ. V shed 2 bases and J 6 bases; nucleotides not matched to a gene: 11. CDR3 coding DNA: TGCGCCAGCAGCTTAACAACCGGGGGGGCCGGTGATACGCAGTATTTT. Protein: CASSLTTGGAGDTQYF.

CDR3 in DNA: TGTGCCACACTGCGTGAAGGGGAGATGGAGACCCAGTACTTC. Protein product: CATLREGEMETQYF. The chain carries TRBV28 and TRBJ2-5; possibly TRBD1 or TRBD2 for D (5 bases each). Germline CDR1 and CDR2: MDHEN and SYDVKM. This CDR3 is built from 14 residues. Trimming shortened V by 10 bases and J by 5 bases, and 20 bases separated the two germline ends.

For the CDR3, the DNA is TGTGCCGAAGAAACCGGGACAGGGGTAACAGATACGCAGTATTTT. This codes for CAEETGTGVTDTQYF. This sequence joins TRBV7-2 and TRBJ2-3, with 10 nucleotides matching TRBD1. This CDR3 comprises 15 residues. The germline gives CDR1 SGHTA, CDR2 FQGNSA. With 11 bases clipped from V and 3 bases from J, the junction kept 11 bases outside the gene matches. Using reference TRBV7-2 and TRBJ2-3 for the parts outside the CDR3, the full variable domain is GAGVSQSPSNKVTEKGKDVELRCDPISGHTALYWYRQSLGQGLEFLIYFQGNSAPDKSGLPSDRFSAERTGGSVSTLTIQRTQQEDSAVYLCAEETGTGVTDTQYFGPGTRLTVL.

This chain uses TRBV25-1 with TRBJ1-6; D is perhaps TRBD1 (5 bases). The CDR3 spans 17 residues. V shed 3 bases and J shed 0 bases, with 12 bases lying between them. CDR1 and CDR2 (germline): MGHDK, SYGVNS. CDR3 sequence: CASSESSGSSYNSPLHF. CDR3 coding DNA: TGTGCCAGCAGTGAGTCGTCAGGGAGCTCCTATAATTCACCCCTCCACTTT.

The chain couples TRBV2 to TRBJ2-6; 9 bases map to TRBD1. Germline V gene sequence: CDR1 SNHLY, CDR2 FYNNEI. V gave up 10 bases and J gave up 13 bases; unmatched junction bases: 11. The CDR3 has 13 residues. The CDR3 DNA reads as TGTGCCATCTTGACAGGGGGGCCTCGGGTCCTGACTTTC. It codes for CAILTGGPRVLTF.

The rearrangement uses TRBV7-8 and TRBJ2-6; unclear D gene. Trimming removed 5 bases from V and 5 bases from J, with 22 bases in between. The CDR3 is made up of 18 amino acids. Germline values: CDR1 SGHVS, CDR2 FQNEAQ. Written as DNA, the CDR3 is TGTGCCAGCAGCCAGGCGGATTACCCACAAAGTCGGGCCAACGTCCTGACTTTC. It translates to CASSQADYPQSRANVLTF.

The V gene is TRBV28, the J gene TRBJ2-3, with 9 bases lining up with TRBD2. V dropped 5 bases and J dropped 4; count of bases not matched to a gene: 10. Germline lookup yields CDR1 MDHEN and CDR2 SYDVKM. The CDR3 covers 16 residues. The CDR3 DNA follows: TGTGCCAGCAGTACCATAGCGGGGGTGAGGGCAGATACGCAGTATTTT. Its protein product is CASSTIAGVRADTQYF.

This chain joins TRBV6-5 and TRBJ2-7; TRBD1 is a possible D gene (6 bases). Looked up from germline, CDR1 is MNHEY and CDR2 is SVGAGI. V was cut by 0 bases and J by 3 bases, with 12 bases left in between. The CDR3 has 15 residues. The CDR3 coding sequence is TGTGCCAGCAGTTACTCGAGCAGGGGTAACTACGAGCAGTACTTC. It is translated as CASSYSSRGNYEQYF.

The chain uses TRBV4-1 and TRBJ2-3; D unresolved. The V gene's germline CDR1 is MGHRA and CDR2 YSYEKL. Trimming took off 0 bases at V and 3 bases at J, with 1 base between the two ends. CDR3 length: 12 residues. For the CDR3, the DNA is TGCGCCAGCAGCCAAGATACAGATACGCAGTATTTT. It specifies CASSQDTDTQYF.

V and J are TRBV29-1 and TRBJ1-2, with D maybe TRBD1 (6 bases). The CDR3 has 12 amino acids. V dropped 2 bases and J dropped 4 bases, with 8 bases sitting between them. CDR1 and CDR2 (germline): SQVTM, ANQGSEA. The chain's CDR3 is CSVELGGYGYTF. CDR3 nucleotides: TGCAGCGTTGAACTAGGGGGCTATGGCTACACCTTC.